These T cell receptor beta chains were read from a single sample in a study of T cell responses to AZD1222 COVID-19 vaccine. Profiled with immunoSEQ multiplex PCR; TCRdb holds only in-frame clones, not every one. The sample has about 92,000 clones, roughly nine tenths seen once; the top ten hold around 8%. The sample was peripheral blood, taken on day 0 of AZD1222 vaccination. All receptors come from an adult in good health. CDR3s include the opening cysteine and the closing phenylalanine or tryptophan. Each record gives: V gene, D gene, J gene, clone size, CDR3 DNA, CDR3 protein. D genes are given only for firm matches. Some rows mark clone size as missing; the rest say once, few, many or name a class of expanded clone.

v_call: TRBV28
d_call: TRBD1
j_call: TRBJ1-2
clone_size: .
cdr3_nt: TGTGCCAGCAGTCCTCCCAACAGGGGTGGCTACACCTTC
cdr3_aa: CASSPPNRGGYTF

v_call: TRBV19
d_call: .
j_call: TRBJ1-5
clone_size: .
cdr3_nt: TGTGCCAGTAGTATAAAGGGGACCTATAGCAATCAGCCCCAGCATTTT
cdr3_aa: CASSIKGTYSNQPQHF

v_call: TRBV29-1
d_call: TRBD2
j_call: TRBJ2-5
clone_size: .
cdr3_nt: TGCAGCGTTGACATAGCGGGAATGGAGACCCAGTACTTC
cdr3_aa: CSVDIAGMETQYF

v_call: TRBV19
d_call: .
j_call: TRBJ2-5
clone_size: .
cdr3_nt: TGTGCCAGTTCGCCCCAGGGCGGGGAGACCCAGTACTTC
cdr3_aa: CASSPQGGETQYF

v_call: TRBV5-6
d_call: .
j_call: TRBJ2-7
clone_size: few
cdr3_nt: TGTGCCAGCAGCCCCTCTACGGGTCGGCAGTACTTC
cdr3_aa: CASSPSTGRQYF

v_call: TRBV2
d_call: TRBD1
j_call: TRBJ1-1
clone_size: .
cdr3_nt: TGTGCCAGCCGGGACAGGGGGCCTCAAGCTTTCTTT
cdr3_aa: CASRDRGPQAFF

v_call: TRBV5-4
d_call: .
j_call: TRBJ1-4
clone_size: .
cdr3_nt: TGTGCCAGCAGTTCAGAGCTCGGGCTAGGCGAAAAACTGTTTTTT
cdr3_aa: CASSSELGLGEKLFF

v_call: TRBV4-1
d_call: TRBD2
j_call: TRBJ2-2
clone_size: .
cdr3_nt: TGCGCCAGCAGCCAAGAGGGAGGGCGTACCGGGGAGCTGTTTTTT
cdr3_aa: CASSQEGGRTGELFF

v_call: TRBV10-3
d_call: TRBD1
j_call: TRBJ2-7
clone_size: .
cdr3_nt: TGTGCCATCAGTGCCCCCGGTGGGGCGACAGGGTGGACCTTC
cdr3_aa: CAISAPGGATGWTF

v_call: TRBV7-3
d_call: .
j_call: TRBJ2-1
clone_size: .
cdr3_nt: TGTGCCAGCAGCGAATCGAACGGAAACAATGAGCAGTTCTTC
cdr3_aa: CASSESNGNNEQFF

v_call: TRBV2
d_call: TRBD1
j_call: TRBJ1-4
clone_size: .
cdr3_nt: TGTGCCAGCAGCCCCGGGACAGGGGGCGCGGGGACTAATGAAAAACTGTTTTTT
cdr3_aa: CASSPGTGGAGTNEKLFF

v_call: TRBV19
d_call: .
j_call: TRBJ1-5
clone_size: .
cdr3_nt: TGTGCCAGTACGGAGGGGAACGCTTTTCAGCCCCAGCATTTT
cdr3_aa: CASTEGNAFQPQHF

v_call: TRBV27
d_call: .
j_call: TRBJ1-5
clone_size: .
cdr3_nt: TGTGCCAGCAGTATTAGGGCCTTCAATCAGCCCCAGCATTTT
cdr3_aa: CASSIRAFNQPQHF

v_call: TRBV29-1
d_call: TRBD1
j_call: TRBJ1-4
clone_size: .
cdr3_nt: TGCAGCGTTGAAAACAGGGGCGGGAATGAAAAACTGTTTTTT
cdr3_aa: CSVENRGGNEKLFF

v_call: TRBV19
d_call: TRBD2
j_call: TRBJ2-1
clone_size: .
cdr3_nt: TGTGCCAGTAGTATGGAACTAGCGGCCAATGAGCAGTTCTTC
cdr3_aa: CASSMELAANEQFF

v_call: TRBV4-1
d_call: .
j_call: TRBJ2-2
clone_size: .
cdr3_nt: TGCGCCAGCAGCCAAGACTGGACGGGTTTTTCGGCCGGGGAGCTGTTTTTT
cdr3_aa: CASSQDWTGFSAGELFF

v_call: TRBV18
d_call: .
j_call: TRBJ2-7
clone_size: .
cdr3_nt: TGTGCCAGCTCACCGTCACACGCCTACGAGCAGTACTTC
cdr3_aa: CASSPSHAYEQYF

v_call: TRBV3-1/TRBV3-2
d_call: .
j_call: TRBJ1-2
clone_size: once
cdr3_nt: TGTGCCAGCAGCCGAGGGACCCCTTCTAACTATGGCTACACCTTC
cdr3_aa: CASSRGTPSNYGYTF

v_call: TRBV10-3
d_call: .
j_call: TRBJ1-2
clone_size: .
cdr3_nt: TGTGCCATCAGTACCCAAGGGAGCGGCTACACCTTC
cdr3_aa: CAISTQGSGYTF

v_call: TRBV6-5
d_call: .
j_call: TRBJ2-5
clone_size: .
cdr3_nt: TGTGCCAGCAGTTACTCGATCAGCGGGTGGGGGGCCCAGTACTTC
cdr3_aa: CASSYSISGWGAQYF

v_call: TRBV2
d_call: .
j_call: TRBJ1-1
clone_size: .
cdr3_nt: TGTGCCAGCAGTATTGGGCCAACGAACACTGAAGCTTTCTTT
cdr3_aa: CASSIGPTNTEAFF

v_call: TRBV7-2
d_call: .
j_call: TRBJ1-5
clone_size: few
cdr3_nt: TGTGCCAGCAGCTCCAGCAGGGACTGGCCCCAGCATTTT
cdr3_aa: CASSSSRDWPQHF

v_call: TRBV5-1
d_call: TRBD1
j_call: TRBJ1-6
clone_size: .
cdr3_nt: TGCGCCAGCAGCTTGGAGGCAGGGGGCAATTCACCCCTCCACTTT
cdr3_aa: CASSLEAGGNSPLHF

v_call: TRBV6-2/TRBV6-3
d_call: .
j_call: TRBJ1-5
clone_size: .
cdr3_nt: TGTGCCAGCAGTAGTACAGTTCAGCCCCAGCATTTT
cdr3_aa: CASSSTVQPQHF

v_call: TRBV27
d_call: .
j_call: TRBJ1-2
clone_size: .
cdr3_nt: TGTGCCAGCAGGCCGGGACCCTCGGACTATGGCTACACCTTC
cdr3_aa: CASRPGPSDYGYTF

v_call: TRBV3-1/TRBV3-2
d_call: .
j_call: TRBJ2-7
clone_size: once
cdr3_nt: TGTGCCAGCAGCCAACCCGGGACTTCCAGCTCCTACGAGCAGTACTTC
cdr3_aa: CASSQPGTSSSYEQYF

v_call: TRBV18
d_call: .
j_call: TRBJ1-1
clone_size: .
cdr3_nt: TGTGCCAGCTCACCGATGGGGGCCCCGCCGAAGAACACTGAAGCTTTCTTT
cdr3_aa: CASSPMGAPPKNTEAFF

v_call: TRBV18
d_call: .
j_call: TRBJ2-1
clone_size: .
cdr3_nt: TGTGCCAGCTCACCACCGGGCCGCAATGAGCAGTTCTTC
cdr3_aa: CASSPPGRNEQFF

v_call: TRBV4-3
d_call: .
j_call: TRBJ1-4
clone_size: once
cdr3_nt: TGCGCCAGCAGCCAAGCTAACTACATTAATGAAAAACTGTTTTTT
cdr3_aa: CASSQANYINEKLFF

v_call: TRBV13
d_call: .
j_call: TRBJ1-6
clone_size: once
cdr3_nt: TGTGCCAGCAGCTTATCCACGGTGGGAGGTCTTAATTCACCCCTCCACTTT
cdr3_aa: CASSLSTVGGLNSPLHF

v_call: TRBV6-4
d_call: .
j_call: TRBJ2-1
clone_size: .
cdr3_nt: TGTGCCAGCAGTGAGGGCCAAGAGAGCGATGAGCAGTTCTTC
cdr3_aa: CASSEGQESDEQFF

v_call: TRBV29-1
d_call: .
j_call: TRBJ2-1
clone_size: once
cdr3_nt: TGCAGCGTTGAAATGGCCTTGGAATACAATGAGCAGTTCTTC
cdr3_aa: CSVEMALEYNEQFF

v_call: TRBV5-1
d_call: .
j_call: TRBJ1-3
clone_size: once
cdr3_nt: TGCGCCAGCAGCTTGGGCCCCCCCAGGGTAACTGGAAACACCATATATTTT
cdr3_aa: CASSLGPPRVTGNTIYF

v_call: TRBV5-6
d_call: .
j_call: TRBJ1-2
clone_size: .
cdr3_nt: TGTGCCAGCAGCTTTGGTACAGATAACTATGGCTACACCTTC
cdr3_aa: CASSFGTDNYGYTF

v_call: TRBV4-3
d_call: TRBD1
j_call: TRBJ2-7
clone_size: .
cdr3_nt: TGCGCCAGCAGCCAAGCGCAGGGGGTAAGTTCCTACGAGCAGTACTTC
cdr3_aa: CASSQAQGVSSYEQYF

v_call: TRBV5-6
d_call: TRBD2
j_call: TRBJ2-5
clone_size: .
cdr3_nt: TGTGCCAGCAGATCCCTACTAGCGGGGGGGATTGGGACCCAGTACTTC
cdr3_aa: CASRSLLAGGIGTQYF

v_call: TRBV6-4
d_call: TRBD2
j_call: TRBJ2-2
clone_size: once
cdr3_nt: TGTGCCAGCAGTGACGGGACTAGCACCGGGGAGCTGTTTTTT
cdr3_aa: CASSDGTSTGELFF

v_call: TRBV7-2
d_call: .
j_call: TRBJ2-3
clone_size: few
cdr3_nt: TGTGCCAGCAGCTTAGAACGCGGGTCCGGGCGGGCGCAGTATTTT
cdr3_aa: CASSLERGSGRAQYF

v_call: TRBV5-1
d_call: .
j_call: TRBJ1-1
clone_size: .
cdr3_nt: TGCGCCAGCTGCCGGGACGGGGACGGCACTGAAGCTTTCTTT
cdr3_aa: CASCRDGDGTEAFF

v_call: TRBV28
d_call: TRBD2
j_call: TRBJ2-7
clone_size: few
cdr3_nt: TGTGCCAGCAGTTTACGACTAGCGGGAGAATACGAGCAGTACTTC
cdr3_aa: CASSLRLAGEYEQYF

v_call: TRBV7-3
d_call: .
j_call: TRBJ1-4
clone_size: .
cdr3_nt: TGTGCCAGCAGCTTAAAGCCTGGGGATGAAAAACTGTTTTTT
cdr3_aa: CASSLKPGDEKLFF

v_call: TRBV9
d_call: .
j_call: TRBJ1-1
clone_size: .
cdr3_nt: TGTGCCAGCAGCGGCCCGGAGGGTACTGAAGCTTTCTTT
cdr3_aa: CASSGPEGTEAFF

v_call: TRBV30
d_call: .
j_call: TRBJ2-1
clone_size: once
cdr3_nt: TGTGCCTGGAGCTCGGGACACTGGAATGAGCAGTTCTTC
cdr3_aa: CAWSSGHWNEQFF

v_call: TRBV10-3
d_call: TRBD1
j_call: TRBJ2-3
clone_size: once
cdr3_nt: TGTGCCATCAGAGAGGGACAGCACACAGATACGCAGTATTTT
cdr3_aa: CAIREGQHTDTQYF

v_call: TRBV6-5
d_call: TRBD1
j_call: TRBJ1-6
clone_size: .
cdr3_nt: TGTGCCAGCAGTTACAACCGGGACAGTAACTTTTCATCCCTCCACTTT
cdr3_aa: CASSYNRDSNFSSLHF

v_call: TRBV11-2
d_call: .
j_call: TRBJ2-2
clone_size: .
cdr3_nt: TGTGCCAGCAGCTTCTCACGCGCCACCGGGGAGCTGTTTTTT
cdr3_aa: CASSFSRATGELFF

v_call: TRBV5-1
d_call: .
j_call: TRBJ2-7
clone_size: .
cdr3_nt: TGCGCCAGCAGCTTGGAAGCGGCTAGCGACTTGTACGAGCAGTACTTC
cdr3_aa: CASSLEAASDLYEQYF

v_call: TRBV7-2
d_call: TRBD2
j_call: TRBJ2-1
clone_size: few
cdr3_nt: TGTGCCAGCAGCTTATTCGTTAGCGGGAACGGTGAGCAGTTCTTC
cdr3_aa: CASSLFVSGNGEQFF

v_call: TRBV28
d_call: .
j_call: TRBJ1-2
clone_size: .
cdr3_nt: TGTGCCAGCTTATCCCCCTATGGCTACACCTTC
cdr3_aa: CASLSPYGYTF

v_call: TRBV28
d_call: .
j_call: TRBJ2-7
clone_size: .
cdr3_nt: TGTGCCAGCAGTTTGTACAGGGCCTCCTACGAGCAGTACTTC
cdr3_aa: CASSLYRASYEQYF

v_call: TRBV3-1/TRBV3-2
d_call: .
j_call: TRBJ1-5
clone_size: .
cdr3_nt: TGTGCCAGCAGCCAAGGACGGACCGGACAGCCCCAGCATTTT
cdr3_aa: CASSQGRTGQPQHF

v_call: TRBV3-1/TRBV3-2
d_call: TRBD2
j_call: TRBJ2-3
clone_size: few
cdr3_nt: TGTGCCAGCAGCTTGGGACTAGCGGGAGTACTACCTACGCAGTATTTT
cdr3_aa: CASSLGLAGVLPTQYF

v_call: TRBV25-1
d_call: TRBD1
j_call: TRBJ1-1
clone_size: once
cdr3_nt: TGTGCCAGCAGTGAATGGAGACAGGGGGCGAACACTGAAGCTTTCTTT
cdr3_aa: CASSEWRQGANTEAFF

v_call: TRBV19
d_call: .
j_call: TRBJ2-2
clone_size: .
cdr3_nt: TGTGCCAGTAGTATGGCGAACACCGGGGAGCTGTTTTTT
cdr3_aa: CASSMANTGELFF

v_call: TRBV28
d_call: .
j_call: TRBJ1-6
clone_size: .
cdr3_nt: TGTGCCAGCAGCCTGGGGGGGCCAACTTATAATTCACCCCTCCACTTT
cdr3_aa: CASSLGGPTYNSPLHF

v_call: TRBV18
d_call: .
j_call: TRBJ2-3
clone_size: .
cdr3_nt: TGTGCCAGCTCACCTGACCGAGCCACAGATACGCAGTATTTT
cdr3_aa: CASSPDRATDTQYF

v_call: TRBV27
d_call: .
j_call: TRBJ2-5
clone_size: .
cdr3_nt: TGTGCCAGCAGTTTAGAGCAGGCCTCACGGGAGACCCAGTACTTC
cdr3_aa: CASSLEQASRETQYF

v_call: TRBV19
d_call: TRBD2
j_call: TRBJ2-7
clone_size: .
cdr3_nt: TGTGCCAGTAGTATAGGGGCGGGAGATAACGAGCAGTACTTC
cdr3_aa: CASSIGAGDNEQYF

v_call: TRBV28
d_call: TRBD1
j_call: TRBJ1-5
clone_size: .
cdr3_nt: TGTGCCAGCAGTTTGGCAGGGGGCGCCGGCAATCAGCCCCAGCATTTT
cdr3_aa: CASSLAGGAGNQPQHF